This T cell receptor beta chain originates from a study of vaccination and CD4 T cells after COVID-19. On the study more broadly: Typically, post-vaccine samples were obtained a median 72 days after dose two, within a range of 14 to 241.

The CDR3 runs to 15 residues. J was trimmed by 4 bases and V by 4 bases; bases with no gene match: 4. Germline V gives CDR1 LNHNV, CDR2 YYDKDF (reference sequence). Scientists ran DNA taken from cultured CD4+ T cells through the Oncomine TCR Beta short-read assay for sequencing. Genomic DNA from cultured CD4+ T cells was extracted. TCRdb re-called the PCR reads with MiXCR, one entry per CDR3 protein. The data show some 15,000 distinct CDR3 sequences, roughly 50% seen once. Specified treatment: roughly 11-day PBMC culture with coronavirus spike peptide pools or control peptides (ViraFEST assay). Points on this clonotype: Its antigen remains unidentified.

Material: CD4+ T cells from blood, cultured in vitro. The origin of this receptor is a human donor who had recovered from COVID-19. The chain combines TRBV15 with TRBJ2-3, with 11 bases matching TRBD2. The CDR3 DNA sequence: TGTGCCACCAGCACGGGACTAGCGGACTCAGATACGCAGTATTTT. It codes for CATSTGLADSDTQYF.